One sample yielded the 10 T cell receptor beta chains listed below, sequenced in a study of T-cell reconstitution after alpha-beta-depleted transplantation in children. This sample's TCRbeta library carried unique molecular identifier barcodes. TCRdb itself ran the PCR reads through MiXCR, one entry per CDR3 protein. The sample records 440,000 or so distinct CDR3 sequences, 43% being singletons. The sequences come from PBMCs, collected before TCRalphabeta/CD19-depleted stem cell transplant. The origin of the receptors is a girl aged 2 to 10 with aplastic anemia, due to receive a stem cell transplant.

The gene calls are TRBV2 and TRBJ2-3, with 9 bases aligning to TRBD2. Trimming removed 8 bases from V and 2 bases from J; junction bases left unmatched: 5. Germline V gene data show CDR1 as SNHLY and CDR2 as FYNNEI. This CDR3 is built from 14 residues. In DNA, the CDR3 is TGTGCCAGCGGGACTAGCAGTATCACAGATACGCAGTATTTT. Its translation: CASGTSSITDTQYF.

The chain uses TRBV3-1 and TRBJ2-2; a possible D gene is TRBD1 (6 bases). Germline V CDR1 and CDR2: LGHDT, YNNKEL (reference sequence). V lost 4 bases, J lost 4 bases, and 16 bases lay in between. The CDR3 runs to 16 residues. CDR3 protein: CASSLGTGTGTGELFF. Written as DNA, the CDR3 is TGTGCCAGCAGCCTAGGAACAGGGACGGGCACCGGGGAGCTGTTTTTT.

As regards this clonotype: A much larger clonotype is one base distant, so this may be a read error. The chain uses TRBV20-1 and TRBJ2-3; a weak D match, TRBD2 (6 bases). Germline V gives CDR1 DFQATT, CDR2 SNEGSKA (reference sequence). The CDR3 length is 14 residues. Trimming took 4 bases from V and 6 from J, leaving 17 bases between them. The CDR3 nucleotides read TGCAGTGCTAAAAAGCGGGTCCCTTTGGATACGCAGTATTTT. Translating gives CSAKKRVPLDTQYF.

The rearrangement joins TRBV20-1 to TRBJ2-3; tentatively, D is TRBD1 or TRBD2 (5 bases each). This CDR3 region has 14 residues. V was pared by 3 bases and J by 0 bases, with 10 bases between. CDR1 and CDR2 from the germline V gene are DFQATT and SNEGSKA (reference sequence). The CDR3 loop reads CSASARESTDTQYF. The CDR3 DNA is TGCAGTGCTAGTGCCAGGGAGAGCACAGATACGCAGTATTTT.

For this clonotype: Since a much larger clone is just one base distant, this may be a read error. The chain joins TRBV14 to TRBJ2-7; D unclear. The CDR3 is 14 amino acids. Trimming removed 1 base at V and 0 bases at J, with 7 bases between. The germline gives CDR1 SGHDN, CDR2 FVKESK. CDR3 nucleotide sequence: TGTGCCAGCAGCCAAGGTCGGAGCTCCTACGAGCAGTACTTC. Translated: CASSQGRSSYEQYF.

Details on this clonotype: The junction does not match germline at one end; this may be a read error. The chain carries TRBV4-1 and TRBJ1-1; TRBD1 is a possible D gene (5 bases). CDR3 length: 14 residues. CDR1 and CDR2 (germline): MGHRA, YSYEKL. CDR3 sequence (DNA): TGCGCCAGCATCCAACCCGGACAGAACACTGAAGCTTTCTTT. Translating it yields CASIQPGQNTEAFF.

CDR3 region: CASSYLQGYYGYTF. CDR3 DNA: TGTGCCAGCAGTTACCTTCAGGGGTACTATGGCTACACCTTC. This chain links TRBV6-5 with TRBJ1-2, with D possibly matching TRBD1 (6 bases). The CDR3 consists of 14 residues. Germline V CDR1 and CDR2: MNHEY, SVGAGI. Between the trimmed V and J ends, which lost 2 bases and 3 bases, there was a span of 10 bases.

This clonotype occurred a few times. The CDR3 DNA sequence: TGTGCCTGGAGTGTACAGGTATGGGAGCAGTACTTC. Its protein product is CAWSVQVWEQYF. The chain links TRBV30 to TRBJ2-7, with D perhaps matching TRBD1 (5 bases). In germline, CDR1 is GTSNPN, CDR2 SVGIG (reference sequence). V shed 0 bases and J shed 7 bases, with 10 bases lying between them. This CDR3 has 12 amino acids.

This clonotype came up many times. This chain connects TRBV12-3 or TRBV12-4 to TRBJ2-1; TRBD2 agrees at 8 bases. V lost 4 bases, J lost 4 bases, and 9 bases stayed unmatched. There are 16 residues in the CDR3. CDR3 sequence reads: CASSSREALPYNEQFF. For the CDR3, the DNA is TGTGCCAGCAGTTCGCGGGAGGCCCTCCCTTACAATGAGCAGTTCTTC.

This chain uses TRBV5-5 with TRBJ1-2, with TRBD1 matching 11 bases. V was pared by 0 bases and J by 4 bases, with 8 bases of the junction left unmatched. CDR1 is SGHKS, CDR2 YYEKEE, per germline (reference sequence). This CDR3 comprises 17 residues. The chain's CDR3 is CASSLGPGTGGFYGYTF. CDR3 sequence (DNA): TGTGCCAGCAGCTTGGGCCCCGGGACAGGGGGGTTCTATGGCTACACCTTC.